This TCR beta chain is from a study of CD8 T cells in Susac syndrome. Points from the study as a whole: The study found that Susac CD8+ clonal expansion peaked in TEMRA cells and active patients. The relatively small number of individuals in the TCR sequencing and HLA analysis was acknowledged by the study.

The CDR3 is 15 amino acids. Trimming shortened V by 1 base and J by 2 bases, and 12 bases separated the two germline ends. Germline V gene data show CDR1 as MGHRA and CDR2 as YSYEKL. The RNA input was about 0.45 to 1 ug, and it was reverse transcribed with random hexamers. Across 54 Vbeta and 13 Jbeta, immunoSEQ multiplex PCR amplified TCR beta CDR3. MiXCR, applied by TCRdb to the immunoSEQ multiplex PCR reads, yields one record per CDR3 protein. The sample holds around 200,000 distinct CDR3 sequences, over 90% seen once. About this clonotype itself: Antigen: not known.

Sequenced material: CD8+ T cells from PBMCs. This chain uses TRBV4-1 with TRBJ2-7, with D perhaps TRBD1 (6 bases). The TCR originated in a human donor with Susac syndrome. The chain's CDR3 is CASSQVTGSPYEQYF. The CDR3 bases are TGCGCCAGCAGCCAAGTGACAGGTTCACCCTACGAGCAGTACTTC.